These 5 T cell receptor beta chains came from one sample sequenced in a study of regulatory T cells in long-lasting Graves disease. As for time point: newly diagnosed GD, antithyroid drugs for less than 3 months. The authors made the TCR library using RNA they extracted from PBMCs. Libraries of TCR beta came from iRepertoire HTBI primers plus Arm-PCR of CDR3 regions. Each CDR3 protein gets one entry after TCRdb re-called the multiplex PCR reads with MiXCR. Of about 350,000 distinct CDR3 sequences detected, around 17% appear once; the ten largest clones hold approximately 30%. This sample also belongs to another study, concerning T cells in Graves' hyperthyroidism and ophthalmopathy.

The sequenced sample was peripheral blood mononuclear cells (PBMCs), obtained at new diagnosis, from a patient treated with antithyroid drugs. The receptor source for this set is a man between 35 and 55 years old with Graves disease.

This clonotype occurred many times. J is TRBJ2-2 and V is TRBV7-3, with 9 bases identical to TRBD2. There are 16 residues in the CDR3. Germline loops: CDR1 SGHTA, CDR2 FQGTGA. The J segment lost 7 bases and the V segment lost 2 bases, leaving 8 bases of the junction unmatched. The CDR3 here is CASSLDAGGRIGELFF. CDR3 bases: TGTGCCAGCAGCTTAGATGCGGGGGGGCGGATCGGGGAGCTGTTTTTT.

This clonotype was observed at least ten times. The CDR3 sequence: CAWSVGDTDTQYF. DNA for the CDR3: TGTGCCTGGAGTGTGGGAGACACAGATACGCAGTATTTT. The gene calls are TRBV30 and TRBJ2-3, with D tentatively TRBD2 (5 bases). CDR1 and CDR2 (germline): GTSNPN, SVGIG (reference sequence). V was cut by 0 bases and J by 2 bases, with 6 bases left in between. The CDR3 runs 13 residues.

This clonotype was observed at least ten times. The chain uses TRBV12-3 or TRBV12-4 and TRBJ2-7; the D gene is possibly TRBD1 (6 bases). CDR3 size: 14 residues. The V gene lost 6 bases and the J gene lost 6 bases, with 18 bases spanning the gap. CDR3 amino acids: CASSPPGQVPEQYF. The CDR3 bases are TGTGCCAGCAGCCCCCCGGGACAAGTTCCCGAGCAGTACTTC.

The chain employs TRBV27 and TRBJ1-3; the match to TRBD1 covers 9 bases. There are 18 residues in the CDR3. Unmatched junction bases numbered 13, after V lost 7 bases and J lost 0 bases. Germline-derived CDR1 and CDR2 are MNHEY and SMNVEV (reference sequence). This CDR3 is CASKLGTGIVNSGNTIYF. The CDR3, as DNA: TGTGCCAGCAAGTTGGGGACAGGGATAGTTAACTCTGGAAACACCATATATTTT.

The chain employs TRBV24-1 and TRBJ1-2; D not resolved. This CDR3 contains 13 residues. V was shortened by 4 bases and J by 8 bases, with 13 bases between the two germline ends. Germline CDR1 and CDR2: KGHDR and SFDVKD. The CDR3 region is CATSDRRSQGYTF. The CDR3 bases are TGTGCCACCAGTGACCGTCGGTCGCAGGGCTACACCTTC.